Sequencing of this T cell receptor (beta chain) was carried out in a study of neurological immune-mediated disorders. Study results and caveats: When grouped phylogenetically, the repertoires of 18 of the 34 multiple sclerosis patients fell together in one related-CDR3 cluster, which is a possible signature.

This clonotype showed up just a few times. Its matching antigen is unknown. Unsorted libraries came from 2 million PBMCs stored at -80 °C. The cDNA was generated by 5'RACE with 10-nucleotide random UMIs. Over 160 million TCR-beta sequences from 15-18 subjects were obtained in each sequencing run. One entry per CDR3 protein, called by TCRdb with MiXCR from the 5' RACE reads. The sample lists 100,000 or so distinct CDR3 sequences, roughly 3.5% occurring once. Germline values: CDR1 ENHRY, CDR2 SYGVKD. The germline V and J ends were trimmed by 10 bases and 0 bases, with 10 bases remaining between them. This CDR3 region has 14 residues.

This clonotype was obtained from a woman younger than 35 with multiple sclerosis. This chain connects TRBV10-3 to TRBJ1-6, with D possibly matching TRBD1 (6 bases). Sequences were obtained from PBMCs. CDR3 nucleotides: TGTGCCAGGGGGCGGGGCTCCTATAATTCACCCCTCCACTTT. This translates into CARGRGSYNSPLHF.